The 27 T cell receptor beta chains presented below share a single source sample, sequenced in a study of shared clonotypes between healthy human individuals. Clones were read by immunoSEQ multiplex PCR, and TCRdb kept only the in-frame ones, dropping some. This sample has roughly 2.6 million clones, with more than 90% found just once. Sequences were obtained from naive CD4+ T cells sorted from blood. The subset: CD45RA+ positively selected. The receptors come from a young man in good health.

The chain has TRBV4-1 and TRBJ1-1; a possible D gene is TRBD1 (6 bases). V lost 4 bases and J 5 bases, leaving 14 bases between the germline ends. The CDR3 loop spans 14 amino acids. Germline lookup yields CDR1 MGHRA and CDR2 YSYEKL. CDR3 in DNA: TGCGCCAGCAGCCGATCGACAGGTGGAACTGAAGCTTTCTTT. It translates to CASSRSTGGTEAFF.

The rearrangement links TRBV18 to TRBJ2-7; no reliable D call. The CDR3 is 13 amino acids. Germline-derived CDR1 and CDR2 are KGHSH and LQKENI. V was clipped by 2 bases and J by 4 bases, with 9 bases between them. The CDR3 region has the DNA TGTGCCAGCTCACCAGGTGGGCAGTACGAGCAGTACTTC. Its protein product is CASSPGGQYEQYF.

This clone showed up just once. The J gene is TRBJ2-3, the V gene TRBV7-2; D is unclear. With 5 bases removed from V and 2 bases from J, the gap between germline ends came to 5 bases. Germline V CDR1 and CDR2: SGHTA, FQGNSA. The CDR3 is 12 amino acids. The CDR3 sequence is CASSKNTDTQYF. CDR3 nucleotides: TGTGCCAGCAGCAAAAACACAGATACGCAGTATTTT.

Concerning this clone: Other DNA sequences in the sample encode the same CDR3. The chain couples TRBV5-1 to TRBJ2-7; 7 bases align to TRBD1. Losses at the gene ends were 0 bases for V and 3 bases for J; bases not matched to a gene: 3. The germline V gene encodes CDR1 SGHRS and CDR2 YFSETQ. The CDR3 consists of 14 residues. This chain's CDR3 is CASSLAGQSYEQYF. CDR3 in DNA: TGCGCCAGCAGCTTGGCGGGACAGAGCTACGAGCAGTACTTC.

In DNA, the CDR3 is TGTGCCAGCAGGGATTCCGGGACAGGACAGTTCTTC. Amino acids: CASRDSGTGQFF. This chain joins TRBV6-5 and TRBJ2-1; 8 bases are a match to TRBD1. From germline, CDR1 is MNHEY and CDR2 SVGAGI. The CDR3 loop spans 12 amino acids. Losses at the gene ends were 6 bases for V and 13 bases for J; bases not matched to a gene: 8.

Remarks on this clone: Other DNA sequences of this sample code for an identical CDR3. CDR3 DNA sequence: TGTGCCAGCAGTTCCCCCTACGAGCAGTACTTC. It encodes CASSSPYEQYF. This chain joins TRBV28 and TRBJ2-7; no reliable D call. Looked up from germline, CDR1 is MDHEN and CDR2 is SYDVKM. The CDR3 contains 11 residues. The ends were cut back, 4 bases at V and 2 bases at J, with 3 bases in the middle.

This clone has a single count. V and J are TRBV4-3 and TRBJ2-1; D might be TRBD2 (5 bases). The CDR3 extends over 16 amino acids. Trimming pared 0 bases from V and 1 base from J, leaving 10 bases between. Germline values: CDR1 LGHNA, CDR2 YSLEER. CDR3 sequence: CASSQDLVASYNEQFF. Here the CDR3 DNA reads TGCGCCAGCAGCCAAGATCTCGTAGCGTCCTACAATGAGCAGTTCTTC.

The chain is built from TRBV6-6 and TRBJ1-2; no clear D. The V end was cut by 2 bases, the J end by 3 bases, with 10 bases between. CDR3 size: 14 residues. CDR1 is MNHNY and CDR2 is SVGAGI in the germline V gene (reference sequence). In DNA form, the CDR3 reads TGTGCCAGCAGTTACGAGGGAAGATACTATGGCTACACCTTC. This encodes CASSYEGRYYGYTF.

The J gene is TRBJ2-7, the V gene TRBV6-6; D is undetermined. V lost 6 bases and J 2 bases, leaving 2 bases between the germline ends. The CDR3 extends over 10 amino acids. Germline CDR1 MNHNY, CDR2 SVGAGI (reference sequence). The CDR3 DNA is TGTGCCAGCAGGACCTACGAGCAGTACTTC. Its protein product is CASRTYEQYF.

The sample holds one count of this clone. The chain is built from TRBV21-1 and TRBJ2-4. TRBV21-1 constitutes a pseudogene. CDR3 size: 19 residues. The CDR3 DNA reads as TGTGCCAGCAGCACCCTATCTAGGGCCCCTGAAGGGGCCAAAAACATTCAGTACTTC. Translation: CASSTLSRAPEGAKNIQYF.

J is TRBJ1-4 and V is TRBV23-1; 8 bases fit TRBD1. TRBV23-1 belongs to the ORF category, with a function that is uncertain. With 1 base clipped from V and 8 bases from J, the junction kept 12 bases outside the gene matches. The CDR3 extends over 17 amino acids. Here the CDR3 DNA reads TGCGCCAGCAGTCAATGGGGACAGGAGGGGGGATACGAAAAACTGTTTTTT. This translates into CASSQWGQEGGYEKLFF.

Only a few counts were recorded for this clone. This chain uses TRBV6-1 with TRBJ1-6, with D possibly matching TRBD1 (5 bases). Trimming pared 7 bases from V and 9 bases from J, leaving 13 bases between. Germline values: CDR1 MNHNS, CDR2 SASEGT. The CDR3 extends over 13 amino acids. The CDR3 sequence is CASIERGSSPLHF. CDR3 nucleotides: TGTGCCAGCATCGAAAGGGGTAGTTCACCCCTCCACTTT.

The CDR3 spells CASSYGYNEKLFF. The CDR3 DNA is TGTGCCAGCAGTTACGGTTATAATGAAAAACTGTTTTTT. J is TRBJ1-4 and V is TRBV6-6; D gene unclear. Germline CDR1 MNHNY, CDR2 SVGAGI (reference sequence). The CDR3 extends over 13 amino acids. V was trimmed by 2 bases and J by 4 bases, leaving 5 bases between them.

This chain links TRBV7-2 with TRBJ1-1; no clear D gene. Looked up from germline, CDR1 is SGHTA and CDR2 is FQGNSA. Trimming left V 5 bases short and J 11 bases short, with 15 bases between. The CDR3 loop spans 12 amino acids. The CDR3 sequence is CASSPFEGRAFF. CDR3 in DNA: TGTGCCAGCAGCCCCTTTGAGGGCCGGGCTTTCTTT.

The chain couples TRBV7-9 to TRBJ2-7; TRBD2 is a possible D gene (6 bases). From germline, CDR1 is SEHNR and CDR2 FQNEAQ (reference sequence). V lost 5 bases, J lost 6 bases, and 14 bases lay in between. The CDR3 is 13 amino acids. The CDR3 loop is CASSASGEGEQYF. Written as DNA, the CDR3 is TGTGCCAGCAGCGCGTCGGGGGAAGGCGAGCAGTACTTC.

The chain joins TRBV4-1 to TRBJ2-7; D uncertain. V dropped 1 base and J dropped 0 bases, with 10 bases sitting between them. The germline V gene encodes CDR1 MGHRA and CDR2 YSYEKL. This CDR3 has 15 amino acids. The CDR3 sequence: CASSQAALTSYEQYF. CDR3 nucleotide sequence: TGCGCCAGCAGCCAAGCTGCACTGACCTCCTACGAGCAGTACTTC.

The rearrangement links TRBV14 to TRBJ1-1; TRBD1 matches 7 bases. This CDR3 region has 13 residues. Per germline, CDR1 SGHDN and CDR2 FVKESK. With 4 bases clipped from V and 7 bases from J, the junction kept 6 bases outside the gene matches. The CDR3 loop reads CASSRQGRSEAFF. Written as DNA, the CDR3 is TGTGCCAGCAGCCGACAGGGTCGGAGTGAAGCTTTCTTT.

V is TRBV5-1 and J is TRBJ1-1; 7 positions match TRBD1. V gave up 0 bases and J gave up 12 bases; unmatched junction bases: 8. The CDR3 length is 13 residues. Germline lookup yields CDR1 SGHRS and CDR2 YFSETQ. The DNA of the CDR3 is TGCGCCAGCAGCTTGGAGACAGGGATTAGGTCTTTCTTT. Translating it yields CASSLETGIRSFF. Full variable domain (rest looked up from reference TRBV5-1 and TRBJ1-1): KAGVTQTPRYLIKTRGQQVTLSCSPISGHRSVSWYQQTPGQGLQFLFEYFSETQRNKGNFPGRFSGRQFSNSRSEMNVSTLELGDSALYLCASSLETGIRSFFGQGTRLTVV.

The genes are TRBV2 and TRBJ1-5, with a weak D call TRBD1 (6 bases). Germline loops: CDR1 SNHLY, CDR2 FYNNEI. This CDR3 comprises 13 residues. V was cut by 5 bases and J by 7 bases, with 12 bases left in between. The CDR3 region is CASSPRGRQPQHF. The CDR3 DNA reads as TGTGCCAGCAGTCCCAGGGGCAGGCAGCCCCAGCATTTT.

V is TRBV10-2 and J is TRBJ2-5; D gene ambiguous. The CDR3 loop spans 14 amino acids. Germline V gene sequence: CDR1 WSHSY, CDR2 SAAADI. Trimming cost V 4 bases and J 5 bases, with 14 bases left between them. CDR3: CASSGFLTSETQYF. CDR3 sequence (DNA): TGCGCCAGCAGTGGATTTTTGACAAGCGAGACCCAGTACTTC.

This clone has a single count. Different DNA sequences within this sample yield the same CDR3. The gene calls are TRBV2 and TRBJ2-2, with TRBD2 identical over 7 bases. Per the germline V gene, CDR1 is SNHLY and CDR2 is FYNNEI. V lost 4 bases and J lost 4; bases outside the gene matches: 3. The CDR3 is made up of 14 amino acids. CDR3 in DNA: TGTGCCAGCAGTGCGGGGAGGGTCACCGGGGAGCTGTTTTTT. The encoded protein is CASSAGRVTGELFF.

The chain uses TRBV18 and TRBJ2-5; 11 bases fit TRBD1. V dropped 3 bases and J dropped 4; count of bases not matched to a gene: 1. This CDR3 has 14 amino acids. Germline CDR1 is KGHSH and CDR2 is LQKENI. The CDR3 loop reads CASSPDRGRETQYF. The CDR3 nucleotides are TGTGCCAGCTCACCGGACAGGGGGCGAGAGACCCAGTACTTC.

The rearrangement links TRBV30 to TRBJ1-4; D uncertain. Trimming took off 3 bases at V and 0 bases at J, with 8 bases between the two ends. CDR1 and CDR2 from the germline V gene are GTSNPN and SVGIG (reference sequence). This CDR3 spans 14 amino acids. Here the CDR3 DNA reads TGTGCCTGGAGGGGGTTTGCAACTAATGAAAAACTGTTTTTT. Protein product: CAWRGFATNEKLFF.

CDR3 nucleotides: TGTGCCAGCAGCCGGCAGCTAATCGTGTCTAGCGGATACCCCTACGAGCAGTACTTC. Residues: CASSRQLIVSSGYPYEQYF. This rearrangement joins TRBV7-2 to TRBJ2-7; 7 bases map to TRBD2. The germline V gene has CDR1 SGHTA and CDR2 FQGNSA. The ends lost 5 bases at V and 2 bases at J; junction bases unmatched: 21. CDR3 size: 19 residues.

The V call is TRBV5-4, the J call TRBJ1-1; D ambiguous. Germline lookup yields CDR1 SGHNT and CDR2 YYREEE (reference sequence). Trimming took 5 bases from V and 4 from J, leaving 12 bases between them. CDR3 size: 13 residues. The CDR3 sequence is CASSPSEGTEAFF. The CDR3 DNA is TGTGCCAGCAGTCCCTCTGAAGGCACTGAAGCTTTCTTT.

Here the CDR3 reads CASSSPTGGNDGYTF. The DNA for the CDR3 is TGTGCCAGCAGTTCTCCGACAGGGGGCAACGATGGCTACACCTTC. The V call is TRBV6-5, the J call TRBJ1-2, with 10 bases aligning to TRBD1. Looked up from germline, CDR1 is MNHEY and CDR2 is SVGAGI. The CDR3 runs to 15 residues. J lost 6 bases, V lost 4 bases, and 8 bases had no gene match.

V usage is TRBV28 and J usage is TRBJ2-6; perhaps TRBD1 as D (6 bases). Germline CDR1 is MDHEN and CDR2 is SYDVKM. This CDR3 region has 16 residues. V lost 5 bases and J 3 bases, leaving 14 bases between the germline ends. In nucleotides, the CDR3 is TGTGCCAGCAGTACAGGGACACCGGGTGGGGCCAACGTCCTGACTTTC. Protein: CASSTGTPGGANVLTF. The whole variable domain, filled in from reference TRBV28 and TRBJ2-6, reads DVKVTQSSRYLVKRTGEKVFLECVQDMDHENMFWYRQDPGLGLRLIYFSYDVKMKEKGDIPEGYSVSREKKERFSLILESASTNQTSMYLCASSTGTPGGANVLTFGAGSRLTVL.